Shown below are 5 T cell receptor beta chains from a single sample sequenced in a study of blood T cell repertoires in COVID-19. Libraries were prepared by immunoSEQ multiplex PCR; TCRdb keeps only in-frame clonotypes and omits some of them. The sample consists of about 190,000 clones, approximately 84% of them appearing once. The sample was peripheral blood. The source of these receptors is a woman in her 70s with active or convalescent COVID-19.

The chain carries TRBV5-6 and TRBJ1-2, with D uncertain. Trimming took off 1 base at V and 7 bases at J, with 8 bases between the two ends. CDR1 and CDR2 (germline): SGHDT, YYEEEE. The CDR3 spans 12 residues. DNA of the CDR3: TGTGCCAGCAGCTTGTTTCAGTCTGGCTACACCTTC. Amino acids: CASSLFQSGYTF.

The genes are TRBV19 and TRBJ1-2, with TRBD1 identical over 7 bases. Unmatched junction bases numbered 5, after V lost 4 bases and J lost 0 bases. The CDR3 runs 15 residues. Germline lookup yields CDR1 LNHDA and CDR2 SQIVND (reference sequence). This CDR3 reads CASSKYRGSNYGYTF. CDR3 coding DNA: TGTGCCAGTAGTAAATACAGGGGATCTAACTATGGCTACACCTTC. The full variable domain, completed using reference TRBV19 and TRBJ1-2, is DGGITQSPKYLFRKEGQNVTLSCEQNLNHDAMYWYRQDPGQGLRLIYYSQIVNDFQKGDIAEGYSVSREKKESFPLTVTSAQKNPTAFYLCASSKYRGSNYGYTFGSGTRLTVV.

V and J are TRBV28 and TRBJ2-7, with TRBD1 identical over 9 bases. V lost 5 bases, J lost 0 bases, and 14 bases stayed unmatched. Germline CDR1 is MDHEN and CDR2 is SYDVKM. This CDR3 region has 18 residues. CDR3: CASSLDTAGTGISYEQYF. The CDR3 DNA is TGTGCCAGCAGTCTAGATACCGCCGGGACAGGGATCTCCTACGAGCAGTACTTC.

This clone is labeled as large. The chain has TRBV4-1 and TRBJ2-1; weak D call: TRBD1 (5 bases). The germline V and J ends were trimmed by 0 bases and 0 bases, with 12 bases remaining between them. Per germline, CDR1 MGHRA and CDR2 YSYEKL. This CDR3 has 17 residues. The CDR3 sequence: CASSQERGGSSYNEQFF. CDR3 nucleotides: TGCGCCAGCAGCCAAGAAAGGGGCGGAAGCTCCTACAATGAGCAGTTCTTC.

This sequence joins TRBV6-5 and TRBJ2-1, with 10 positions matching TRBD2. This CDR3 spans 15 amino acids. The germline V gene encodes CDR1 MNHEY and CDR2 SVGAGI. V lost 2 bases to trimming and J lost 9 bases; unmatched junction nucleotides: 7. DNA for the CDR3: TGTGCCAGCAGTTACGTAGCGGGAGGATTAAGTGAGCAGTTCTTC. Residues: CASSYVAGGLSEQFF.